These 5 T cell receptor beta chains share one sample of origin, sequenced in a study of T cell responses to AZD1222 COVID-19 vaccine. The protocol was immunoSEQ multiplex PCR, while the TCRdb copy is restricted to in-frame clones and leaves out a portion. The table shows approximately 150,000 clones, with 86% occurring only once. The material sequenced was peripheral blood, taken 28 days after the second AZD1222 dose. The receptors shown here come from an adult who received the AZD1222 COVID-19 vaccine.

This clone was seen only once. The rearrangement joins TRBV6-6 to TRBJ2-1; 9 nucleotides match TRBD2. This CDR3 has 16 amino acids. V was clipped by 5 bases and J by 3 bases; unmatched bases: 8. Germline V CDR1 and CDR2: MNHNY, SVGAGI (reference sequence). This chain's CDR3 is CASSTPSSGDYNEQFF. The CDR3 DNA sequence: TGTGCCAGCAGTACCCCCTCTAGCGGGGACTACAATGAGCAGTTCTTC.

CDR3 DNA: TGCGCCAGCAGCCCCGACAGTGTCTATGGCTACACCTTC. Translated, it gives CASSPDSVYGYTF. This chain uses TRBV5-1 with TRBJ1-2, with D possibly matching TRBD1 (5 bases). The germline V gene encodes CDR1 SGHRS and CDR2 YFSETQ. The CDR3 runs 13 residues. Trimming cost V 4 bases and J 4 bases, with 11 bases left between them.

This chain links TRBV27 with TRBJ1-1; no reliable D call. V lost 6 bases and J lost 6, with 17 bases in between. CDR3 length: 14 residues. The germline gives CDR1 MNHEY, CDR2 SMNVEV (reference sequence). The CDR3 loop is CASRLNDPAPEAFF. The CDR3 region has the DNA TGTGCCAGCAGATTAAACGACCCGGCTCCTGAAGCTTTCTTT.

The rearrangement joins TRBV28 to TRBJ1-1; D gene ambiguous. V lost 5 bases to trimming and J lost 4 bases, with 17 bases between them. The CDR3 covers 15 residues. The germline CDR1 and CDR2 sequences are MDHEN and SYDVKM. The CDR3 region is CASSPPPIGRTEAFF. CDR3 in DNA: TGTGCCAGCAGTCCCCCCCCGATTGGACGCACTGAAGCTTTCTTT.

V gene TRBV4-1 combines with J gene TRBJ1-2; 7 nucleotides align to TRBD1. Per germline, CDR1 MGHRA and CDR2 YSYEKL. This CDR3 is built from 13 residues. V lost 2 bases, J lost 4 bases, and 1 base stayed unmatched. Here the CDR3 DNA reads TGCGCCAGCAGCCAAAGGGACAGCTATGGCTACACCTTC. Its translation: CASSQRDSYGYTF.